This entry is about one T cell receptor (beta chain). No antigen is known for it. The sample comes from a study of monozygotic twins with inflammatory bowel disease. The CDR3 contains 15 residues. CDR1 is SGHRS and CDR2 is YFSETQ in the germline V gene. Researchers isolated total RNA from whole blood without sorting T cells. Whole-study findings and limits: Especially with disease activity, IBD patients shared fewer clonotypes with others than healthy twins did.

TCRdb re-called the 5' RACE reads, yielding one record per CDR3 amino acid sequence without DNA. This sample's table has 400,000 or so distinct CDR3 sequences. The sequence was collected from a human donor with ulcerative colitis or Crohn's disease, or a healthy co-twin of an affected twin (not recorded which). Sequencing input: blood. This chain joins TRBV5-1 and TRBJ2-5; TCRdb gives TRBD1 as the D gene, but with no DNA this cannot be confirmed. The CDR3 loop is CASSFNGQNVETQYF.